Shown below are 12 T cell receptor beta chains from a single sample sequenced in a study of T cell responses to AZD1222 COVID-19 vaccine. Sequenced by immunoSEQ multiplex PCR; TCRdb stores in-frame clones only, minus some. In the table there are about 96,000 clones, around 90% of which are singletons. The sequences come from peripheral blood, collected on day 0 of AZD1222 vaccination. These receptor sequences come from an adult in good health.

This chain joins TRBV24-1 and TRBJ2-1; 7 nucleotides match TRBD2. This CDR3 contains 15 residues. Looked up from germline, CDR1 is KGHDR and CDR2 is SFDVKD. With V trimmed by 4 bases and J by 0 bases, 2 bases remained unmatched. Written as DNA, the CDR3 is TGTGCCACCAGTGACCGCGGGAGCTCCTACAATGAGCAGTTCTTC. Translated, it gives CATSDRGSSYNEQFF.

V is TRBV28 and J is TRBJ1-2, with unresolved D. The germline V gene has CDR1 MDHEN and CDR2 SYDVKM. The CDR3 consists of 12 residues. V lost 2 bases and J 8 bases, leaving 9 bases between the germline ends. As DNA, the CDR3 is TGTGCCAGCAGTTTAAGTGGACGGGGCTACACCTTC. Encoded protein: CASSLSGRGYTF.

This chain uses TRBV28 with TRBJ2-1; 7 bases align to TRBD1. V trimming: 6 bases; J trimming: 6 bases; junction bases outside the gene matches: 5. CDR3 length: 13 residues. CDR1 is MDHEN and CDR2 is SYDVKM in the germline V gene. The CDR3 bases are TGTGCCAGCAGCCCGGGACAGACCAATGAGCAGTTCTTC. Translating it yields CASSPGQTNEQFF.

CDR3 DNA: TGTGCCAGCAGCGTACGGGACGGTAATGAAAAACTGTTTTTT. Its translation is CASSVRDGNEKLFF. The rearrangement links TRBV7-9 to TRBJ1-4; D may be TRBD1 (5 bases). The length of the CDR3 is 14 residues. Germline assignment: CDR1 SEHNR and CDR2 FQNEAQ (reference sequence). V lost 5 bases, J lost 4 bases, and 11 bases lay in between.

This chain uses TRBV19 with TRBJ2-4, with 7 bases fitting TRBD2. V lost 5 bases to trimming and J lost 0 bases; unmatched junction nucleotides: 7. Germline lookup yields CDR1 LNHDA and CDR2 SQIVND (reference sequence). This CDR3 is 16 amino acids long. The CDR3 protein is CASSLAAGLAKNIQYF. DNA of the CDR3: TGTGCCAGTAGTCTCGCAGCGGGGCTAGCCAAAAACATTCAGTACTTC.

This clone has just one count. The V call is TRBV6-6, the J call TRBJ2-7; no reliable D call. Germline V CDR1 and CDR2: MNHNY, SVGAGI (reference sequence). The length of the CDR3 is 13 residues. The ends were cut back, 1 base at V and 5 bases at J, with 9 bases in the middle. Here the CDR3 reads CASSYLSLDEQYF. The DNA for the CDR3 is TGTGCCAGCAGTTACTTATCCCTGGACGAGCAGTACTTC.

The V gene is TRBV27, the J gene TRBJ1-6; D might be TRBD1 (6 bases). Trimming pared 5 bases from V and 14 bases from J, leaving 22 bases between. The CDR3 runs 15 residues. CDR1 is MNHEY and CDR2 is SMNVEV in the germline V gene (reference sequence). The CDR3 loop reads CASSPGTGPVGALHF. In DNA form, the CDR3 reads TGTGCCAGCAGTCCCGGAACAGGGCCGGTGGGGGCCCTCCACTTT.

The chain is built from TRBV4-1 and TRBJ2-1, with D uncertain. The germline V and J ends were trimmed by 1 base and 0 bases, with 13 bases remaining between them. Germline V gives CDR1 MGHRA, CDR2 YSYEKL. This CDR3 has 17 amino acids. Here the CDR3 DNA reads TGCGCCAGCAGCCAAGTTACAGTCCTAAGCTCCTACAATGAGCAGTTCTTC. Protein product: CASSQVTVLSSYNEQFF.

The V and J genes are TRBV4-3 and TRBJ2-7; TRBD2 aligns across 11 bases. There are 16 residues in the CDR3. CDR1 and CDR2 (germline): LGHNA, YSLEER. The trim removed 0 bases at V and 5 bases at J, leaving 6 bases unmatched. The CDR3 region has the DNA TGCGCCAGCAGCCAAGATAGTAGCGGGAGGGCCCACGAGCAGTACTTC. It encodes CASSQDSSGRAHEQYF.

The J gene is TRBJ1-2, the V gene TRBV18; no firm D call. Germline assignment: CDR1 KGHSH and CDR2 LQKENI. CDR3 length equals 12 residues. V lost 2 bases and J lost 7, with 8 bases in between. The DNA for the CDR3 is TGTGCCAGCTCACCAGACCGGGTTGGCTACACCTTC. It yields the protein CASSPDRVGYTF. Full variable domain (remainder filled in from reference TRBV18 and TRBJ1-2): NAGVMQNPRHLVRRRGQEARLRCSPMKGHSHVYWYRQLPEEGLKFMVYLQKENIIDESGMPKERFSAEFPKEGPSILRIQQVVRGDSAAYFCASSPDRVGYTFGSGTRLTVV.

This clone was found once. The CDR3 region is CASSQTDRINYGYTF. As DNA, the CDR3 is TGTGCCAGCAGTCAAACGGACAGGATTAACTATGGCTACACCTTC. This chain joins TRBV28 and TRBJ1-2; TRBD1 agrees at 7 bases. Germline V gene sequence: CDR1 MDHEN, CDR2 SYDVKM. J lost 1 base, V lost 5 bases, and 7 bases had no gene match. The CDR3 runs to 15 residues.

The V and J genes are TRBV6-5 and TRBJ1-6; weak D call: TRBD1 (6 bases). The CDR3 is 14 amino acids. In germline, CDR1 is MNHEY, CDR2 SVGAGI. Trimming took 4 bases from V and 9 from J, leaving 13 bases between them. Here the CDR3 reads CASSSTGRASPLHF. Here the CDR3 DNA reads TGTGCCAGCAGTTCTACAGGGAGGGCTTCACCCCTCCACTTT.